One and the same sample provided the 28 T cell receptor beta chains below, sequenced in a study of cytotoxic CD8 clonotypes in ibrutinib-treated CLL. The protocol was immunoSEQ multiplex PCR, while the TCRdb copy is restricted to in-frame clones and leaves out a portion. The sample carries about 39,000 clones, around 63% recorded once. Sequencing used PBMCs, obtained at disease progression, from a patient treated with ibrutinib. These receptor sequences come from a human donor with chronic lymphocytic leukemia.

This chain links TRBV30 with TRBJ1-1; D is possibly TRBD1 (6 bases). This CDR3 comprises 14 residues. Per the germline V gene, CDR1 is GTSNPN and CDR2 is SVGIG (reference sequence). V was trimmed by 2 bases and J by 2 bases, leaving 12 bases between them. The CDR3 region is CAWSPLGGNTEAFF. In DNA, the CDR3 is TGTGCCTGGAGTCCCTTAGGGGGAAACACTGAAGCTTTCTTT. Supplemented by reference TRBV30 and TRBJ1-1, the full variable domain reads SQTIHQWPATLVQPVGSPLSLECTVEGTSNPNLYWYRQAAGRGLQLLFYSVGIGQISSEVPQNLSASRPQDRQFILSSKKLLLSDSGFYLCAWSPLGGNTEAFFGQGTRLTVV.

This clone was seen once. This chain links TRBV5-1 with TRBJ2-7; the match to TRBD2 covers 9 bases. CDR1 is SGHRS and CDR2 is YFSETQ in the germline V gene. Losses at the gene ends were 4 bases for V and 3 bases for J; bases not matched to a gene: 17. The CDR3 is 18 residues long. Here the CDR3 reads CASSLRTSVTVGDYEQYF. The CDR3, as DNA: TGCGCCAGCAGCCTGAGGACTAGCGTTACGGTTGGGGACTACGAGCAGTACTTC.

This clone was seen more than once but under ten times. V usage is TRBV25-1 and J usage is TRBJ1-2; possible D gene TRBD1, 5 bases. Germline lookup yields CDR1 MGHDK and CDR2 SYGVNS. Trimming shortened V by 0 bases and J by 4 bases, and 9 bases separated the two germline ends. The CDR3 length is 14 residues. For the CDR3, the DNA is TGTGCCAGCAGTGAATACGGGACTTCCTATGGCTACACCTTC. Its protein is CASSEYGTSYGYTF.

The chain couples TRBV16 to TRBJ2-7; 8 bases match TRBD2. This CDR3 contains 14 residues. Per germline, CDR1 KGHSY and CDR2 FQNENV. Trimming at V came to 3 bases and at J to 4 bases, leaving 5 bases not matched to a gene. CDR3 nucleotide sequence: TGTGCCAGCAGCCATAGCGGGGCTAGGTACGAGCAGTACTTC. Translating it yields CASSHSGARYEQYF.

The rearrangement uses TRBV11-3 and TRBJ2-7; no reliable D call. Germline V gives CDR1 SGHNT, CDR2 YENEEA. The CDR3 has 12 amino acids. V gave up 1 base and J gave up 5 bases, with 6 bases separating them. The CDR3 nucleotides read TGTGCCAGCAGCTTAGCGCAGAACGAGCAGTACTTC. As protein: CASSLAQNEQYF. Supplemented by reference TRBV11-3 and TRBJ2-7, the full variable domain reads EAGVVQSPRYKIIEKKQPVAFWCNPISGHNTLYWYLQNLGQGPELLIRYENEEAVDDSQLPKDRFSAERLKGVDSTLKIQPAELGDSAVYLCASSLAQNEQYFGPGTRLTVT.

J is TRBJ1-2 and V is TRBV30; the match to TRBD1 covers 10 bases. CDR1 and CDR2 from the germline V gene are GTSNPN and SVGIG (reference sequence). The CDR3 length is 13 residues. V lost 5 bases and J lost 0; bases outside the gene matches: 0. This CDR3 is CAWGTGANYGYTF. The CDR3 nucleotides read TGTGCCTGGGGGACAGGGGCTAACTATGGCTACACCTTC.

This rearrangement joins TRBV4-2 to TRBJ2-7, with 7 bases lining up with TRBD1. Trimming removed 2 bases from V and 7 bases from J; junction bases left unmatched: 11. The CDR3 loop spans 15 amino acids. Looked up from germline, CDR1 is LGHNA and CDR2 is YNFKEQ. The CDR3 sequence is CASSQLGQGEREQYF. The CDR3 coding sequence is TGTGCCAGCAGCCAACTCGGGCAGGGGGAAAGGGAGCAGTACTTC.

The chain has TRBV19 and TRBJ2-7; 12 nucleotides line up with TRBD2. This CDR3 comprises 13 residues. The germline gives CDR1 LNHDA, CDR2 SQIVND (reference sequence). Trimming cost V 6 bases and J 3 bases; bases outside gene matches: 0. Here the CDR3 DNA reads TGTGCCAGTAGACTAGCGGGAGGCTACGAGCAGTACTTC. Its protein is CASRLAGGYEQYF.

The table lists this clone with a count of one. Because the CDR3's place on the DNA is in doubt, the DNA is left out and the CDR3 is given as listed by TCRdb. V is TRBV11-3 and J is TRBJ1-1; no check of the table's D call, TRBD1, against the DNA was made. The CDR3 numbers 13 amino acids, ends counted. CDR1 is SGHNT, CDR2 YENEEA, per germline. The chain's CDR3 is CASSFGPGTEAFF.

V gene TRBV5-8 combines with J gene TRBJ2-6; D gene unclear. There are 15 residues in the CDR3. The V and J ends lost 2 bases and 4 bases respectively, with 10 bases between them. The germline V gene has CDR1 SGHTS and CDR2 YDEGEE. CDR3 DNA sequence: TGTGCCAGCAGCTTAAGGGTCGGCGGGGCCAACGTCCTGACTTTC. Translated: CASSLRVGGANVLTF.

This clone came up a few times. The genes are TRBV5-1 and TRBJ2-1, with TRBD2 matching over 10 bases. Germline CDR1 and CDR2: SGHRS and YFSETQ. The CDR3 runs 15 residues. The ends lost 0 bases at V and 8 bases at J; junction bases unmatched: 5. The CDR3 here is CASSLVLAGVYEQFF. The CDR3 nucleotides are TGCGCCAGCAGCTTGGTGCTAGCGGGAGTTTATGAGCAGTTCTTC. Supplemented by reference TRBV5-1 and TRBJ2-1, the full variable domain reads KAGVTQTPRYLIKTRGQQVTLSCSPISGHRSVSWYQQTPGQGLQFLFEYFSETQRNKGNFPGRFSGRQFSNSRSEMNVSTLELGDSALYLCASSLVLAGVYEQFFGPGTRLTVL.

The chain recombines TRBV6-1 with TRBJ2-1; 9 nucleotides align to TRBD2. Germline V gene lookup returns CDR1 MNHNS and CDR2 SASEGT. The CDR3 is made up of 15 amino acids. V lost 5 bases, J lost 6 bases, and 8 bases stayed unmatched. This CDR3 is CASSLGSGSSNEQFF. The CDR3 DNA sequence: TGTGCCAGCAGTCTGGGTAGCGGGAGCTCCAATGAGCAGTTCTTC.

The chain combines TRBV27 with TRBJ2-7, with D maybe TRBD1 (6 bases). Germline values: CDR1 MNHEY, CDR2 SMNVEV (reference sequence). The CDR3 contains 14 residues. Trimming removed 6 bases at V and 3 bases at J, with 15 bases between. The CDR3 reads CASSRNQGSYEQYF. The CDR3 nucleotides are TGTGCCAGCAGCCGAAACCAGGGGAGCTACGAGCAGTACTTC.

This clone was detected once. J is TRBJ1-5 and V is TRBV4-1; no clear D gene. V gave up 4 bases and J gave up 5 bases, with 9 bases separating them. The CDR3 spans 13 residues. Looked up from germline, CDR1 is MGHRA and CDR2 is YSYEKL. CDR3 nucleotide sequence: TGCGCCAGCAGCCTAGTAGAGGATCAGCCCCAGCATTTT. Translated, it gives CASSLVEDQPQHF.

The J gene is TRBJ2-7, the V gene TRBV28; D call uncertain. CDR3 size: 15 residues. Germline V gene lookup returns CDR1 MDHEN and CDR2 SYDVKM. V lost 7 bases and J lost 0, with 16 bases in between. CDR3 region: CASKLFRTASYEQYF. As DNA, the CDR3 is TGTGCCAGCAAGTTATTTAGGACCGCCTCCTACGAGCAGTACTTC.

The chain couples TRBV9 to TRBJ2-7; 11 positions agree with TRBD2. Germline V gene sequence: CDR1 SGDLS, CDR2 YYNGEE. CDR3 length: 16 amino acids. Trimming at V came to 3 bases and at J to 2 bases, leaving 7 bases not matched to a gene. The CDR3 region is CASSAGTSGNTYEQYF. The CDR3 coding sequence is TGTGCCAGCAGCGCTGGGACTAGCGGAAATACCTACGAGCAGTACTTC.

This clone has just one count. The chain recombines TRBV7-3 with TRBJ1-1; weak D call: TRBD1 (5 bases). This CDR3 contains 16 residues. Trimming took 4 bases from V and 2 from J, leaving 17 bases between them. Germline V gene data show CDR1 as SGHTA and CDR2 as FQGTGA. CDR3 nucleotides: TGTGCCAGCAGCTCAAAAGGGACCGCGTTCAACACTGAAGCTTTCTTT. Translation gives CASSSKGTAFNTEAFF.

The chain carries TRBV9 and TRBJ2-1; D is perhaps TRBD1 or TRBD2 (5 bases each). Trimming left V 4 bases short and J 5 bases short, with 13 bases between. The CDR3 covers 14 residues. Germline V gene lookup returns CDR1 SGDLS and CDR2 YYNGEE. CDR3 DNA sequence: TGTGCCAGCAGCACTGGGACCCTCCACAATGAGCAGTTCTTC. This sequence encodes CASSTGTLHNEQFF.

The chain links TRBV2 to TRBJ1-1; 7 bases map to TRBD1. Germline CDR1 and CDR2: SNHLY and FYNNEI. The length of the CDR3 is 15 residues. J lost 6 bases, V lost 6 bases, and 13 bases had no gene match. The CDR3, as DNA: TGTGCCAGCAGCGCCGCTACAGGGGTAATTGCTGAAGCTTTCTTT. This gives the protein CASSAATGVIAEAFF.

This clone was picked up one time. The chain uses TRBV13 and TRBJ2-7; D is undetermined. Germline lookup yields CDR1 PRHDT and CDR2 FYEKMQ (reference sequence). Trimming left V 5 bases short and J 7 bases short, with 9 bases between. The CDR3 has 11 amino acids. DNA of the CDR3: TGTGCCAGCAGCATTGCCGGGGAGCAGTACTTC. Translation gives CASSIAGEQYF.

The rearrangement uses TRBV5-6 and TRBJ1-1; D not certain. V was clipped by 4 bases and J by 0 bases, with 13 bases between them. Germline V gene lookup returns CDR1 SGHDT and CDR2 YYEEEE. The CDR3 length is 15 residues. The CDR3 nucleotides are TGTGCCAGCAGCGCCGGATGGGATTTGAACACTGAAGCTTTCTTT. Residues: CASSAGWDLNTEAFF.

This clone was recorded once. The CDR3 is CASIVAGGLSYNEQFF. The CDR3 DNA is TGTGCCAGCATCGTAGCGGGAGGGCTCTCCTACAATGAGCAGTTCTTC. V is TRBV11-2 and J is TRBJ2-1, with 11 positions matching TRBD2. The germline V gene has CDR1 SGHAT and CDR2 FQNNGV. V lost 7 bases, J lost 0 bases, and 5 bases stayed unmatched. The CDR3 has 16 amino acids.

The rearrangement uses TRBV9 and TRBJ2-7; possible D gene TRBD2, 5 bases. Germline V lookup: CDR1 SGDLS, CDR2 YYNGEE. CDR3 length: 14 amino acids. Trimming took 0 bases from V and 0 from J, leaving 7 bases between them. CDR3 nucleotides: TGTGCCAGCAGCGTAGGTAGCGCCTCCTACGAGCAGTACTTC. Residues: CASSVGSASYEQYF.

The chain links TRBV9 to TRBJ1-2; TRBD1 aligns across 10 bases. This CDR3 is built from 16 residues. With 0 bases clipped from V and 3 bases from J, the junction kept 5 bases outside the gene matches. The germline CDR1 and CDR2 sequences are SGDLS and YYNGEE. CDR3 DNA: TGTGCCAGCAGCGTAGACCCGACAGGGGGCGACTATGGCTACACCTTC. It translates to CASSVDPTGGDYGYTF.

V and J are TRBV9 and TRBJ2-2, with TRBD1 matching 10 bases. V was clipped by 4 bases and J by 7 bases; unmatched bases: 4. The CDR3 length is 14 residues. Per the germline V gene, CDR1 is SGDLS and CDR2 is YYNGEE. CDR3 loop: CASSSTGGYGELFF. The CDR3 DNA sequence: TGTGCCAGCAGCTCGACAGGGGGCTACGGGGAGCTGTTTTTT. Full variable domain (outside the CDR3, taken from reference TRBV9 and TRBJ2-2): DSGVTQTPKHLITATGQRVTLRCSPRSGDLSVYWYQQSLDQGLQFLIQYYNGEERAKGNILERFSAQQFPDLHSELNLSSLELGDSALYFCASSSTGGYGELFFGEGSRLTVL.

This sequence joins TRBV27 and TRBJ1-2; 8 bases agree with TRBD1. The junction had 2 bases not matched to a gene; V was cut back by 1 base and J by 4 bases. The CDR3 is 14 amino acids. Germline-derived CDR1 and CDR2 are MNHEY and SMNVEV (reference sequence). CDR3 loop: CASSLFDRGYGYTF. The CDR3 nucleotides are TGTGCCAGCAGTTTATTTGACAGGGGCTATGGCTACACCTTC.

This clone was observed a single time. CDR3 sequence: CASSEGSSNIQYF. The CDR3 bases are TGTGCCAGCAGTGAAGGGTCTAGTAACATTCAGTACTTC. V and J are TRBV6-1 and TRBJ2-4, with D uncertain. The germline V gene has CDR1 MNHNS and CDR2 SASEGT. The ends were cut back, 1 base at V and 7 bases at J, with 8 bases in the middle. The CDR3 contains 13 residues.

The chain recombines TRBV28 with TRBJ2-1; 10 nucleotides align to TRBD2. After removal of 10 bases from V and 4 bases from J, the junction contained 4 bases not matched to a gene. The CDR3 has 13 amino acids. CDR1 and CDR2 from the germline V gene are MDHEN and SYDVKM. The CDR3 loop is CATTSGIYNEQFF. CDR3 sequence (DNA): TGTGCCACTACTAGCGGGATTTACAATGAGCAGTTCTTC.